The 28 T cell receptor beta chains in this list originate from one sample, sequenced in a study of T cells in Graves' hyperthyroidism and ophthalmopathy. Authors of the study amplified TCR beta CDR3 regions from RNA transcripts. Researchers ran a first-round RT-PCR on the TCR CDR3 using the HTBI primer set. TCRdb independently ran MiXCR on the multiplex PCR reads; one entry per CDR3 protein. The sample contains about 200,000 distinct CDR3 sequences, about a sixth of which appear only once. Sequencing was done on a sample of blood. The source is a man in his forties with Graves' hyperthyroidism.

The chain joins TRBV4-2 to TRBJ2-5, with 8 bases lining up with TRBD1. CDR1 and CDR2 (germline): LGHNA, YNFKEQ. With V trimmed by 9 bases and J by 5 bases, 11 bases remained unmatched. The length of the CDR3 is 14 residues. CDR3 residues: CASGTGIAGETQYF. CDR3 coding DNA: TGTGCCAGTGGGACAGGCATTGCTGGGGAGACCCAGTACTTC.

The V call is TRBV19, the J call TRBJ2-5; unclear D gene. CDR3 size: 13 residues. V was shortened by 6 bases and J by 7 bases, with 15 bases between the two germline ends. Germline-derived CDR1 and CDR2 are LNHDA and SQIVND (reference sequence). The CDR3 region is CASSNDWGATQYF. CDR3 nucleotide sequence: TGTGCCAGTAGCAATGACTGGGGTGCGACCCAGTACTTC.

The CDR3 nucleotides read TGCGCCAGCAGCCCACCTCCCGGGGAGGGGGCTGGGCAGTTCTTC. It specifies CASSPPPGEGAGQFF. J is TRBJ2-1 and V is TRBV4-3; D may correspond to TRBD1 or TRBD2 (7 bases each). Deletions cut 4 bases from V and 12 bases from J, with 22 bases between. CDR3 size: 15 residues. Germline lookup yields CDR1 LGHNA and CDR2 YSLEER.

The sample holds many counts of this clonotype. The chain joins TRBV18 to TRBJ2-7; TRBD1 is a possible D gene (5 bases). Deletions cut 3 bases from V and 1 base from J, with 10 bases between. The CDR3 has 14 residues. CDR1 and CDR2 from the germline V gene are KGHSH and LQKENI. The CDR3 protein is CASSPDSGSYEQYF. For the CDR3, the DNA is TGTGCCAGCTCACCTGATTCAGGGTCCTACGAGCAGTACTTC.

At least ten counts were recorded for this clonotype. This rearrangement joins TRBV7-6 to TRBJ2-5; the match to TRBD2 covers 8 bases. This CDR3 has 15 amino acids. With 5 bases clipped from V and 1 base from J, the junction kept 6 bases outside the gene matches. The germline V gene has CDR1 SGHVS and CDR2 FNYEAQ. The CDR3 protein is CASSRGGATQETQYF. The CDR3 coding sequence is TGTGCCAGCAGCCGGGGGGGGGCGACCCAAGAGACCCAGTACTTC.

This clonotype was seen repeatedly, ten times or more. DNA for the CDR3: TGTGCCAGCAGTGAAGCTCCTGCAGATACGCAGTATTTT. Translation gives CASSEAPADTQYF. This chain joins TRBV2 and TRBJ2-3; no firm D call. Trimming left V 0 bases short and J 4 bases short, with 5 bases between. Germline loops: CDR1 SNHLY, CDR2 FYNNEI. This CDR3 is built from 13 residues.

This clonotype was counted ten times or more. This chain connects TRBV5-1 to TRBJ1-2; TRBD1 is a possible D gene (6 bases). V lost 0 bases, J lost 2 bases, and 14 bases lay in between. The CDR3 runs to 16 residues. Germline V lookup: CDR1 SGHRS, CDR2 YFSETQ. CDR3 sequence reads: CASSLGRQVANYGYTF. CDR3 in DNA: TGCGCCAGCAGCTTGGGCCGACAGGTGGCCAACTATGGCTACACCTTC.

This clonotype was seen ten or more times. V is TRBV7-2 and J is TRBJ2-1; D call uncertain. Deletions cut 5 bases from V and 4 bases from J, with 9 bases between. Germline CDR1 reads SGHTA; CDR2 reads FQGNSA. This CDR3 comprises 13 residues. CDR3 nucleotides: TGTGCCAGCAGCCCCACGGCATACAATGAGCAGTTCTTC. Encoded protein: CASSPTAYNEQFF.

J is TRBJ2-7 and V is TRBV20-1, with D possibly matching TRBD2 (6 bases). From germline, CDR1 is DFQATT and CDR2 SNEGSKA (reference sequence). V was pared by 5 bases and J by 0 bases, with 17 bases between. The CDR3 sequence is 15 residues long. In nucleotides, the CDR3 is TGCAGTGCTTCACAGATCCGGGACTTCTCCTACGAGCAGTACTTC. This translates into CSASQIRDFSYEQYF.

This clonotype occurred many times. The V and J genes are TRBV5-1 and TRBJ2-3; 10 bases are a match to TRBD2. V shed 3 bases and J 0 bases; nucleotides not matched to a gene: 13. Germline-derived CDR1 and CDR2 are SGHRS and YFSETQ. This CDR3 spans 19 amino acids. CDR3 coding DNA: TGCGCCAGCAGCTCCCCGGGGGGAGCTAGCGGGGGAAGCACAGATACGCAGTATTTT. Its protein is CASSSPGGASGGSTDTQYF.

This clonotype occurred a few times. The V and J genes are TRBV4-2 and TRBJ1-3; D might be TRBD1 (6 bases). Trimming removed 4 bases at V and 4 bases at J, with 14 bases between. Per the germline V gene, CDR1 is LGHNA and CDR2 is YNFKEQ. There are 15 residues in the CDR3. Written as DNA, the CDR3 is TGTGCCAGCAGCCCCTGGACAGCCTCCGGAAACACCATATATTTT. As protein: CASSPWTASGNTIYF.

Ten or more counts support this clonotype. The V call is TRBV6-5, the J call TRBJ1-4; D gene unclear. Germline CDR1 reads MNHEY; CDR2 reads SVGAGI. The ends were cut back, 0 bases at V and 11 bases at J, with 16 bases in the middle. There are 15 residues in the CDR3. CDR3 DNA: TGTGCCAGCAGTTACTCGAACACCCAAATCGGGAAACTGTTTTTT. This encodes CASSYSNTQIGKLFF.

Only one count was recorded for this clonotype. This chain uses TRBV5-4 with TRBJ2-3; TRBD2 might be the D (5 bases). Germline lookup yields CDR1 SGHNT and CDR2 YYREEE (reference sequence). The CDR3 runs to 14 residues. Trimming removed 4 bases at V and 1 base at J, with 10 bases between. CDR3 in amino acids: CASSLEEGTDTQYF. The CDR3 coding sequence is TGTGCCAGCAGCCTCGAGGAGGGCACAGATACGCAGTATTTT.

In its sample, this clonotype was seen many times. This chain uses TRBV7-3 with TRBJ1-1; TRBD1 is a possible D gene (5 bases). The CDR3 sequence is 15 residues long. Trimming stripped 5 bases from V and 1 base from J, with 14 bases between. CDR1 and CDR2 from the germline V gene are SGHTA and FQGTGA. CDR3 nucleotides: TGTGCCAGCAGCCTGGGACCTGGGGAGAACACTGAAGCTTTCTTT. Amino acid sequence: CASSLGPGENTEAFF.

This clonotype was seen ten or more times. The genes are TRBV27 and TRBJ1-1, with no clear D. This CDR3 contains 14 residues. Germline V gives CDR1 MNHEY, CDR2 SMNVEV (reference sequence). V gave up 0 bases and J gave up 4 bases, with 9 bases separating them. The CDR3 loop is CASSLSGSGTEAFF. The CDR3 bases are TGTGCCAGCAGTTTATCAGGGTCGGGCACTGAAGCTTTCTTT.

The chain is built from TRBV9 and TRBJ2-7, with 7 bases matching TRBD1. V gave up 3 bases and J gave up 4 bases; unmatched junction bases: 10. Per germline, CDR1 SGDLS and CDR2 YYNGEE. The CDR3 runs to 15 residues. In DNA, the CDR3 is TGTGCCAGCAGCGCAACAGGGGAATCTCGATACGAGCAGTACTTC. Translated, it gives CASSATGESRYEQYF.

This clonotype showed up just a few times. The gene calls are TRBV10-2 and TRBJ2-7, with a possible D match to TRBD1 (6 bases). This CDR3 has 12 amino acids. The germline gives CDR1 WSHSY, CDR2 SAAADI. The V and J ends lost 7 bases and 4 bases respectively, with 11 bases between them. The CDR3 here is CASTQGRYEQYF. The CDR3 nucleotides read TGCGCCAGCACACAGGGAAGGTACGAGCAGTACTTC.

This clonotype was found many times. This chain connects TRBV12-3 or TRBV12-4 to TRBJ2-6; a weak D match, TRBD2 (7 bases). The V end was cut by 6 bases, the J end by 0 bases, with 12 bases between. CDR3 length: 16 amino acids. The CDR3 loop reads CASRRGRTSGANVLTF. CDR3 in DNA: TGTGCCAGCAGGCGGGGGCGGACCTCTGGGGCCAACGTCCTGACTTTC.

The chain carries TRBV18 and TRBJ1-6; D is ambiguous. Germline CDR1 reads KGHSH; CDR2 reads LQKENI. Trimming shortened V by 3 bases and J by 10 bases, and 25 bases separated the two germline ends. CDR3 length: 18 amino acids. The CDR3 coding sequence is TGTGCCAGCTCACCTCGAAATTTGGCGGTCTCCACACCCTCACCCCTCCACTTT. This gives the protein CASSPRNLAVSTPSPLHF.

This clonotype came up a few times. The chain carries TRBV9 and TRBJ2-3; TRBD1 or TRBD2 may be the D gene (5 bases each). CDR3 size: 14 residues. V was clipped by 0 bases and J by 6 bases, with 11 bases between them. CDR1 and CDR2 (germline): SGDLS, YYNGEE. This CDR3 is CASSVVPGPDTQYF. The CDR3 nucleotides are TGTGCCAGCAGCGTAGTCCCGGGGCCTGATACGCAGTATTTT.

The table lists this clonotype with a few counts. The chain employs TRBV7-9 and TRBJ1-1; D uncertain. Looked up from germline, CDR1 is SEHNR and CDR2 is FQNEAQ (reference sequence). This CDR3 has 13 amino acids. Trimming removed 1 base at V and 6 bases at J, with 9 bases between. The CDR3 loop is CASSLVLTAEAFF. The DNA for the CDR3 is TGTGCCAGCAGCTTAGTTTTGACCGCTGAAGCTTTCTTT.

In this sample, this clonotype turned up many times. The chain links TRBV7-3 to TRBJ2-1; D unclear. Germline assignment: CDR1 SGHTA and CDR2 FQGTGA. V lost 0 bases and J 8 bases, leaving 14 bases between the germline ends. CDR3 length equals 15 residues. DNA of the CDR3: TGTGCCAGCAGCTTAACGCTCTCCACGGGCGATGAGCAGTTCTTC. Translating it yields CASSLTLSTGDEQFF.

This clonotype was observed a handful of times. The chain joins TRBV28 to TRBJ1-1; weak D call: TRBD1 (6 bases). V lost 2 bases and J 4 bases, leaving 14 bases between the germline ends. The CDR3 has 15 residues. In germline, CDR1 is MDHEN, CDR2 SYDVKM. In DNA form, the CDR3 reads TGTGCCAGCAGTTTAGCACAGGGAACGGCCACTGAAGCTTTCTTT. This sequence encodes CASSLAQGTATEAFF.

The chain combines TRBV6-2 or TRBV6-3 with TRBJ2-7; D is perhaps TRBD1 (6 bases). This CDR3 comprises 15 residues. V dropped 5 bases and J dropped 2 bases, with 16 bases sitting between them. The germline V gene has CDR1 MNHEY and CDR2 SVGEGT. Written as DNA, the CDR3 is TGTGCCAGCAGTCCAAGACCGCGACAGGCCTACGAGCAGTACTTC. Protein sequence: CASSPRPRQAYEQYF.

The J gene is TRBJ1-1, the V gene TRBV15; 12 bases fit TRBD1. This CDR3 has 17 residues. Germline assignment: CDR1 LNHNV and CDR2 YYDKDF (reference sequence). The V segment lost 0 bases and the J segment 9 bases; nucleotides outside the gene matches: 11. The CDR3 region is CATSRDRDRGLSAQAFF. CDR3 sequence (DNA): TGTGCCACCAGCAGAGATCGGGACAGGGGGCTGTCTGCCCAAGCTTTCTTT. Variable domain in full (rest from reference TRBV15 and TRBJ1-1): DAMVIQNPRYQVTQFGKPVTLSCSQTLNHNVMYWYQQKSSQAPKLLFHYYDKDFNNEADTPDNFQSRRPNTSFCFLDIRSPGLGDTAMYLCATSRDRDRGLSAQAFFGQGTRLTVV.

This clonotype was seen at least ten times. V and J are TRBV7-2 and TRBJ2-7; the D is unclear. Germline lookup yields CDR1 SGHTA and CDR2 FQGNSA. The V end lost 8 bases, the J end lost 1 base, and 24 bases lay between the germline ends. The CDR3 has 17 amino acids. CDR3 sequence reads: CASATAPGRRPSYEQYF. DNA of the CDR3: TGTGCCAGCGCCACAGCTCCGGGCCGGCGACCTTCCTACGAGCAGTACTTC.

J is TRBJ1-6 and V is TRBV28; D is unclear. The CDR3 is 13 amino acids. In germline, CDR1 is MDHEN, CDR2 SYDVKM. V dropped 2 bases and J dropped 14 bases, with 13 bases sitting between them. Here the CDR3 DNA reads TGTGCCAGCAGTTTACGACCCGAGGAGGCCCTCCACTTT. It yields the protein CASSLRPEEALHF.

This clonotype was detected many times. The chain has TRBV28 and TRBJ2-7; 7 bases fit TRBD1. CDR3 length equals 14 residues. The germline V gene encodes CDR1 MDHEN and CDR2 SYDVKM. Trimming at V came to 7 bases and at J to 3 bases, leaving 9 bases not matched to a gene. This CDR3 reads CASTSGGRIYEQYF. In DNA form, the CDR3 reads TGTGCCAGCACCTCAGGGGGACGGATCTACGAGCAGTACTTC.